This T cell receptor beta chain was documented in a study of blood T cell repertoires in COVID-19. On the study more broadly: Samples came from the United States, Italy and Spain, spanning acute and convalescent COVID-19.

J lost 4 bases, V lost 7 bases, and 2 bases had no gene match. Per the germline V gene, CDR1 is SQVTM and CDR2 is ANQGSEA. This CDR3 region has 12 residues. Data came from immunoSEQ multiplex PCR; TCRdb stores just in-frame clones and leaves some out. The sample has roughly 40,000 clones, 76% seen once. The rearrangement links TRBV29-1 to TRBJ1-4; 8 positions agree with TRBD1. Sequencing was carried out using peripheral blood. The sequence was obtained from a man in his 70s with active or convalescent COVID-19. DNA for the CDR3: TGCAGCGGCGGACAGGGTAATGAAAAACTGTTTTTT. Its protein is CSGGQGNEKLFF.